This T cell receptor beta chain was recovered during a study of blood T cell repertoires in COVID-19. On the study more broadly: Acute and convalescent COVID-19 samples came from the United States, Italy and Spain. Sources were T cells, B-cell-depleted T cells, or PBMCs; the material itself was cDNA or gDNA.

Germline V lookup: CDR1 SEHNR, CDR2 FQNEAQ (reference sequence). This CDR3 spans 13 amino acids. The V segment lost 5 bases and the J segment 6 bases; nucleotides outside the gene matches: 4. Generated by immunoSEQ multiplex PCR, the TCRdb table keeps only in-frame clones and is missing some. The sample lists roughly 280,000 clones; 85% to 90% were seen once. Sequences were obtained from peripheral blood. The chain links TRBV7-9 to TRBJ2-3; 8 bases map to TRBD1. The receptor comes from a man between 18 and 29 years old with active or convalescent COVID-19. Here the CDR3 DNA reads TGTGCCAGCAGCCCCACAGGGGGGGATACGCAGTATTTT. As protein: CASSPTGGDTQYF.